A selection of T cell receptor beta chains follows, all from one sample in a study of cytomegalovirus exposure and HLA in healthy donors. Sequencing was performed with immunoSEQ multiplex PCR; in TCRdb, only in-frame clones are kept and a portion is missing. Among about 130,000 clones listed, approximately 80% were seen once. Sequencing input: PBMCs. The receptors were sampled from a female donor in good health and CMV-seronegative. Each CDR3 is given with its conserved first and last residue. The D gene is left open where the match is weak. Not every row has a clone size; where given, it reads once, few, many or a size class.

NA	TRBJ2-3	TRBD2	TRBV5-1	CASSEGTSGGSWYF	TGCGCCAGCAGCGAGGGGACTAGCGGGGGGTCTTGGTATTTT
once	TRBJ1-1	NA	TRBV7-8	CASSWSQGPNTEAFF	TGTGCCAGCAGCTGGTCACAGGGACCGAACACTGAAGCTTTCTTT
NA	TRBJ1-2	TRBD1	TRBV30	CAWSGKTGVYGYTF	TGTGCCTGGAGCGGGAAAACAGGGGTATATGGCTACACCTTC
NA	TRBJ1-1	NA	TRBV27	CASSSPLETEAFF	TGTGCCAGCAGTTCACCACTCGAGACTGAAGCTTTCTTT
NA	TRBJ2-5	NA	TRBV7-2	CASSLGHKQETQYF	TGTGCCAGCAGCTTAGGACATAAGCAAGAGACCCAGTACTTC
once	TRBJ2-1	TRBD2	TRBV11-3	CASSSGGTRDNEQFF	TGTGCCAGCAGCTCCGGGGGGACTAGGGACAATGAGCAGTTCTTC
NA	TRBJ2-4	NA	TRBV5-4	CASSPGVAKNIQYF	TGTGCCAGCAGCCCGGGGGTAGCCAAAAACATTCAGTACTTC
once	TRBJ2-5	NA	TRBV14	CASSRQFQETQYF	TGTGCCAGCAGCCGTCAATTCCAAGAGACCCAGTACTTC
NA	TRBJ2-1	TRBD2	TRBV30	CALRLGLAGNNEQFF	TGTGCCTTGCGCTTGGGACTAGCGGGGAACAATGAGCAGTTCTTC
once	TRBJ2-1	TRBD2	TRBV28	CASSLGGLAGSSYNEQFF	TGTGCCAGCAGTTTAGGCGGACTAGCGGGGAGCTCCTACAATGAGCAGTTCTTC
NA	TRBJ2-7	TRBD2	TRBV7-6	CASSFMTSGSRGSYEQYF	TGTGCCAGCAGCTTCATGACTAGCGGGAGTCGGGGATCCTACGAGCAGTACTTC
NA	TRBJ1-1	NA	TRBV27	CASKEGGDTEAFF	TGTGCCAGCAAGGAGGGAGGGGACACTGAAGCTTTCTTT
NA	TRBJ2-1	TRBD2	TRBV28	CASSLTSGRFEQFF	TGTGCCAGCTCCTTAACTAGCGGGAGGTTTGAGCAGTTCTTC
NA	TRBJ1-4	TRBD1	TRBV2	CASSRDRGGEKLFF	TGTGCCAGCAGCCGCGACAGGGGGGGCGAAAAACTGTTTTTT
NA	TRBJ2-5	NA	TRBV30	CAWSVGQTQYF	TGTGCCTGGAGTGTTGGCCAGACCCAGTACTTC
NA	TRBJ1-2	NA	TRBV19	CASSHGLYGYTF	TGTGCCAGTAGTCACGGACTCTATGGCTACACCTTC
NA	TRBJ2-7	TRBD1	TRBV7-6	CASSLETGFEQYF	TGTGCCAGCAGCTTAGAGACAGGGTTCGAGCAGTACTTC
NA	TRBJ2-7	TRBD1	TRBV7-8	CASSPGTGSYEQYF	TGTGCCAGCAGCCCTGGGACAGGTTCCTACGAGCAGTACTTC
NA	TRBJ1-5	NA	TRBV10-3	CAISESKNGSLQHF	TGTGCCATCAGTGAGTCGAAGAACGGGTCCCTCCAGCATTTT
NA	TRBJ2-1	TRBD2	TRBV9	CASSATSGSYNEQFF	TGTGCCAGCAGCGCTACTAGCGGGAGCTACAATGAGCAGTTCTTC
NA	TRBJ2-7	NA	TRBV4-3	CASSQDFGGFDEQYF	TGCGCCAGCAGCCAAGATTTTGGGGGGTTCGACGAGCAGTACTTC
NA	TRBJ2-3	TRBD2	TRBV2	CATLAGVSQDTQYF	TGTGCCACTCTAGCGGGAGTGTCACAAGATACGCAGTATTTT
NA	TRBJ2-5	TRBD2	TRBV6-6	CASSYVLAGEETQYF	TGTGCCAGCAGTTACGTCCTAGCGGGAGAAGAGACCCAGTACTTC
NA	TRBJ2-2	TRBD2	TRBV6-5	CASSRTSGFTGELFF	TGTGCCAGCAGTCGGACTAGCGGGTTCACCGGGGAGCTGTTTTTT
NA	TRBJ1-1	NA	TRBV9	CASSVGGPHTEAFF	TGTGCCAGCAGCGTAGGAGGGCCCCACACTGAAGCTTTCTTT
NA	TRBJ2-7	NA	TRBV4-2	CASSQGPGEPYEQYF	TGTGCCAGCAGCCAAGGTCCAGGGGAACCCTACGAGCAGTACTTC
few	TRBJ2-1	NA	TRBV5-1	CASSLATSSINEQFF	TGCGCCAGCAGCTTGGCAACTTCGTCTATCAATGAGCAGTTCTTC
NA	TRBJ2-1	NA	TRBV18	CASSPPREQANEQFF	TGTGCCAGCTCACCACCGCGGGAACAGGCGAATGAGCAGTTCTTC
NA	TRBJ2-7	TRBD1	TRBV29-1	CSVDPDRGQGEQYF	TGCAGCGTTGATCCAGACAGGGGGCAAGGCGAGCAGTACTTC
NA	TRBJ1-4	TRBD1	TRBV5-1	CASSFQGQGNEKLFF	TGCGCCAGCAGCTTTCAGGGACAGGGGAATGAAAAACTGTTTTTT
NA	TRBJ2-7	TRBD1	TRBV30	CAWTRTGLPYEQYF	TGTGCCTGGACCCGGACAGGTCTTCCCTACGAGCAGTACTTC
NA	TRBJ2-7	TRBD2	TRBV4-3	CASSQEWGTSGSSYEQYF	TGCGCCAGCAGCCAAGAATGGGGGACTAGCGGAAGCTCCTACGAGCAGTACTTC
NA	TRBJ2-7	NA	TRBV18	CASSPPTDVYEQYF	TGTGCCAGCTCACCCCCGACTGATGTCTACGAGCAGTACTTC
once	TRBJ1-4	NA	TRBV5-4	CASSRVGGANEKLFF	TGTGCCAGCAGTCGCGTAGGGGGAGCTAATGAAAAACTGTTTTTT
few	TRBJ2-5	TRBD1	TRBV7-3	CASSLGTGSRQETQYF	TGTGCCAGCAGCTTAGGGACAGGGTCGAGGCAAGAGACCCAGTACTTC
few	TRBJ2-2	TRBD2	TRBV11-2	CASSSGTGRAFDTGELFF	TGTGCCAGCAGCTCGGGGACCGGGAGGGCCTTCGACACCGGGGAGCTGTTTTTT
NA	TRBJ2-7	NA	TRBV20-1	CSASLRDEQYF	TGCAGTGCTAGCCTCCGCGACGAGCAGTACTTC
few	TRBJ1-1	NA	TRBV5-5	CASSLVLARNTEAFF	TGTGCCAGCAGCTTGGTCCTGGCTAGAAACACTGAAGCTTTCTTT
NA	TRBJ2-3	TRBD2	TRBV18	CASSPKALADSFTDTQYF	TGTGCCAGCTCACCAAAGGCACTAGCGGATAGCTTCACAGATACGCAGTATTTT
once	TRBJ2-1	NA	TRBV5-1	CASSTEAGTTYNEQFF	TGCGCCAGCAGCACCGAAGCGGGGACAACTTACAATGAGCAGTTCTTC
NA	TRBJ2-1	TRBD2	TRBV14	CASSQVVWTSGRASSYNEQFF	TGTGCCAGCAGCCAAGTCGTTTGGACTAGCGGGAGGGCGTCCTCCTACAATGAACAGTTCTTC